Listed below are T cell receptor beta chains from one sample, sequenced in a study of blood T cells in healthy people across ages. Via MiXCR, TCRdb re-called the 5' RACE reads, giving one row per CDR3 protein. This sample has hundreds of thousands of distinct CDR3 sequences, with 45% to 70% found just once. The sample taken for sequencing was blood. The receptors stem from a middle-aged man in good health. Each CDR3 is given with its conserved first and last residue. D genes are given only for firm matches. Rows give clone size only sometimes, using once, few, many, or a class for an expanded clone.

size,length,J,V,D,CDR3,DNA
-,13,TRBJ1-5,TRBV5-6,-,CALVEDSNQPQHF,TGTGCCCTCGTAGAGGATAGCAATCAGCCCCAGCATTTT
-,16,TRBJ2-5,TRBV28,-,CASSLSGPGGQETQYF,TGTGCCAGCAGTTTATCCGGCCCCGGGGGACAAGAGACCCAGTACTTC
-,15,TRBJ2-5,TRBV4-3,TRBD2,CASSQLAGGENEQYF,TGCGCCAGCAGCCAACTAGCGGGAGGTGAAAATGAGCAGTACTTC
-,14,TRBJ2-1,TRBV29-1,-,CSVGYRAGYNEQFF,TGCAGCGTTGGTTATCGAGCGGGCTACAATGAGCAGTTCTTC
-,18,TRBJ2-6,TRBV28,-,CASSSRPSRRSGANVLTF,TGTGCCAGCAGTTCCCGCCCAAGCCGGAGGTCTGGGGCCAACGTCCTGACTTTC
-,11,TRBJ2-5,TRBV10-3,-,CAISSVDEQYF,TGTGCCATCAGCTCGGTCGATGAGCAGTACTTC
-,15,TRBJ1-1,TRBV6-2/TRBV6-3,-,CASSEGRIPNTEAFF,TGTGCCAGCAGCGAAGGACGGATTCCGAACACTGAAGCTTTCTTT
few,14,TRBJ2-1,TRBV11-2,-,CASSLGPRGSEQFF,TGTGCCAGCAGCTTAGGGCCCAGGGGCAGTGAGCAGTTCTTC
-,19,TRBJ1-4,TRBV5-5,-,CASSRPTALYSLDNEKLFF,TGTGCCAGCAGCCGCCCGACAGCCCTCTACTCCCTGGATAATGAAAAACTGTTTTTT
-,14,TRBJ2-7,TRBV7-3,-,CASSSGPGTSEQYF,TGTGCCAGCAGCTCTGGACCAGGGACGTCCGAGCAGTACTTC
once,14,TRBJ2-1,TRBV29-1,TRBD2,CSATWTSRINEQFF,TGCAGCGCCACATGGACTAGCCGCATCAATGAGCAGTTCTTC
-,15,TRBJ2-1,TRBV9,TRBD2,CASSVAAGGHNEQFF,TGTGCCAGCAGCGTAGCGGCGGGAGGCCACAATGAGCAGTTCTTC
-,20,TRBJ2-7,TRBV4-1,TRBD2,CASSQEATSGGAATYNEQYF,TGCGCCAGCAGCCAAGAAGCGACTAGCGGGGGGGCCGCCACCTACAATGAGCAGTACTTC
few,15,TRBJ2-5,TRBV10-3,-,CAISEGAVIQETQYF,TGTGCCATCAGTGAGGGGGCGGTAATTCAAGAGACCCAGTACTTC
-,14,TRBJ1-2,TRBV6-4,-,CASSDNDPPYGYTF,TGTGCCAGCAGTGACAACGACCCGCCCTATGGCTACACCTTC
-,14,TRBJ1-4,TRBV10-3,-,CATKPGQSDEKLFF,TGTGCCACTAAACCCGGGCAGTCCGATGAAAAACTGTTTTTT
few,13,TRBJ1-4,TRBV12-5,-,CASGGEGNEKLFF,TGTGCTAGTGGGGGGGAAGGGAATGAAAAACTGTTTTTT
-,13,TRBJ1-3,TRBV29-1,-,CSVGTASGNTIYF,TGCAGCGTTGGGACAGCCTCTGGAAACACCATATATTTT
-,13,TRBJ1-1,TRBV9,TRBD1,CASRQGLNTEAFF,TGTGCCAGCCGACAGGGCTTGAACACTGAAGCTTTCTTT
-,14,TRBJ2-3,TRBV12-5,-,CASGDYNLEDTQYF,TGTGCTAGTGGGGACTATAATCTAGAGGATACGCAGTATTTT
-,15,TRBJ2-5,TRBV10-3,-,CAISEVGQPGETQYF,TGTGCCATCAGTGAAGTCGGGCAACCGGGAGAGACCCAGTACTTC
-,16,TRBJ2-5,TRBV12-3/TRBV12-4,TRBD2,CASSLGEGGVQETQYF,TGTGCCAGCAGTTTGGGTGAGGGAGGGGTCCAAGAGACCCAGTACTTC
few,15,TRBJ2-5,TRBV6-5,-,CASSPSWGATETQYF,TGTGCCAGCAGCCCTAGTTGGGGGGCAACAGAGACCCAGTACTTC
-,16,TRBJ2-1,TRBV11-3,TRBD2,CASSLTAGTIYNEQFF,TGTGCCAGCAGCTTGACCGCCGGGACTATATACAATGAGCAGTTCTTC
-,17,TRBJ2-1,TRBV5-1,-,CASSHLVGREGYNEQFF,TGCGCCAGCAGCCACCTGGTGGGCCGCGAGGGTTACAATGAGCAGTTCTTC
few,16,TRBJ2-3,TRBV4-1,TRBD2,CASSPLAGDWLDTQYF,TGCGCCAGCAGCCCACTAGCGGGAGATTGGTTAGATACGCAGTATTTT
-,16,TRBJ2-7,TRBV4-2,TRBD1,CASSQEARGGNYEQYF,TGTGCCAGCAGCCAAGAGGCCCGAGGGGGCAACTACGAGCAGTACTTC
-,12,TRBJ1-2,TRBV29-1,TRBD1,CSSTGGAKGYTF,TGCAGCAGCACAGGGGGCGCAAAGGGCTACACCTTC
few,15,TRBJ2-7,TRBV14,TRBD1,CASSHRGRFPYEQYF,TGTGCCAGCAGTCACAGGGGTCGGTTCCCCTACGAGCAGTACTTC
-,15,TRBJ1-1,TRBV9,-,CASSAVPLPPSEAFF,TGTGCCAGCAGCGCGGTGCCCCTACCACCGTCTGAAGCTTTCTTT
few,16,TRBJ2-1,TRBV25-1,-,CASSALVGAGVNEQFF,TGTGCCAGCAGTGCCCTAGTAGGCGCCGGGGTCAATGAGCAGTTCTTC
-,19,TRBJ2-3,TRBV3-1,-,CASSSTRGGWSGSTDTQYF,TGTGCCAGCAGCTCAACCCGAGGGGGATGGAGTGGTAGCACAGATACGCAGTATTTT
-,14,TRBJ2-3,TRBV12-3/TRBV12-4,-,CASSLTGTPLAQYF,TGTGCCAGCAGTTTAACCGGGACTCCGCTTGCGCAGTATTTT
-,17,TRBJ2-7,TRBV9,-,CASSVGGRGNTRYEQYF,TGTGCCAGCAGCGTAGGGGGGCGCGGGAATACGCGGTACGAGCAGTACTTC
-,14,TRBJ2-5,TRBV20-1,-,CSARDVVARETQYF,TGCAGTGCTAGAGATGTGGTAGCCAGGGAGACCCAGTACTTC
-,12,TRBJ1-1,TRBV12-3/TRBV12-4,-,CASSLSGPGAFF,TGTGCCAGCAGTTTATCCGGGCCTGGAGCTTTCTTT
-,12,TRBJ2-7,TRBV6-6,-,CASSSPTGEQYF,TGTGCCAGCAGTTCGCCCACGGGCGAGCAGTACTTC
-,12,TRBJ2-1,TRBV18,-,CASSPFENEQFF,TGTGCCAGCTCACCATTCGAGAATGAGCAGTTCTTC
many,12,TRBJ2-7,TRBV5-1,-,CASSLEGGEQYF,TGTGCCAGCAGTTTGGAAGGGGGCGAGCAGTACTTC
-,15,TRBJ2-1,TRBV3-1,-,CASSRDRLPGNEQFF,TGTGCCAGCAGCCGAGACAGACTCCCCGGCAATGAGCAGTTCTTC
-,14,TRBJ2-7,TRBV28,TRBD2,CASRGRLARYEQYF,TGTGCCAGCAGGGGTCGACTAGCCCGCTACGAGCAGTACTTC
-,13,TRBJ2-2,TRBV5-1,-,CASRGSSTGELFF,TGCGCCAGCAGGGGGTCGAGCACCGGGGAGCTGTTTTTT
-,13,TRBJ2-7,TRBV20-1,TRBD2,CSAIAGGSYEQYF,TGCAGTGCTATAGCGGGAGGGAGCTACGAGCAGTACTTC
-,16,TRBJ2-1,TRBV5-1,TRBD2,CASSLTAGVLGNEQFF,TGCGCCAGCAGCTTGACCGCGGGAGTACTGGGCAATGAGCAGTTCTTC
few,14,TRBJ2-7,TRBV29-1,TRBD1,CSVARAQGVSEQYF,TGCAGCGTGGCTAGGGCGCAGGGGGTGAGCGAGCAGTACTTC
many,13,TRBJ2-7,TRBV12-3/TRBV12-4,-,CASSFTGSYEQYF,TGTGCCAGCAGTTTCACAGGCTCCTACGAGCAGTACTTC
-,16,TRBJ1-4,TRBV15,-,CATRGKGVNWNEKLFF,TGTGCCACCAGGGGCAAGGGGGTAAACTGGAATGAAAAACTGTTTTTT
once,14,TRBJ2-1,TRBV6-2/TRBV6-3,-,CASRGASSYNEQFF,TGTGCCAGCAGAGGCGCGAGCTCCTACAATGAGCAGTTCTTC
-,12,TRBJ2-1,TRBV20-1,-,CSSETTYNEQFF,TGCAGTTCAGAGACTACCTACAATGAGCAGTTCTTC
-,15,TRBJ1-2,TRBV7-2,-,CASSLGGDNSYGYTF,TGTGCCAGCAGCTTGGGGGGGGACAACTCCTATGGCTACACCTTC
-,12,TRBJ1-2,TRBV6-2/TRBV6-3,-,CASSCPNEGYTF,TGTGCCAGCAGTTGCCCGAATGAGGGCTACACCTTC
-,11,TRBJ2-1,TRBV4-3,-,CASSQAGPQFF,TGCGCCAGCAGCCAAGCGGGACCGCAGTTCTTC